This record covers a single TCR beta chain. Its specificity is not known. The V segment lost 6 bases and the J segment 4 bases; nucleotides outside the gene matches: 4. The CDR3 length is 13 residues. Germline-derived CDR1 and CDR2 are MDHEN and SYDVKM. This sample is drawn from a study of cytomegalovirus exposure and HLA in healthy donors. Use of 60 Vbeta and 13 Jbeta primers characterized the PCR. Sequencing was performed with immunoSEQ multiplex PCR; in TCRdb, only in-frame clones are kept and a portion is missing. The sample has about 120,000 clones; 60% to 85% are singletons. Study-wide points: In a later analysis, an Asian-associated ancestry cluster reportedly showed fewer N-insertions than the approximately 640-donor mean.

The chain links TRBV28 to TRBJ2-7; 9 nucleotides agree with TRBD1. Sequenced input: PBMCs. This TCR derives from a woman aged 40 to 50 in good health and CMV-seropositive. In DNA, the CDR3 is TGTGCCAGCAGAGGGACAGGGTTGTACGAGCAGTACTTC. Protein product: CASRGTGLYEQYF.